The 13 T cell receptor beta chains below were found in one sample sequenced in a study of T cells after yellow fever vaccination. MiXCR was run by TCRdb on the 5' RACE reads, yielding one entry per CDR3 protein. Altogether hundreds of thousands of distinct CDR3 sequences are present, about 12% being singletons, with the ten largest covering around 14%. Sequences were derived from PBMCs, sampled on the day of the yellow fever booster vaccination. The receptors come from a man aged 30 to 39 who received the YFV17D yellow fever vaccine.

This clonotype appeared a few times. The CDR3 DNA reads as TGTGCCATCGGACAAGACAGGGCCTACAATGAGCAGTTCTTC. It specifies CAIGQDRAYNEQFF. The chain links TRBV10-3 to TRBJ2-1; 7 bases map to TRBD1. This CDR3 region has 14 residues. CDR1 is ENHRY, CDR2 SYGVKD, per germline. Trimming took 8 bases from V and 2 from J; bases not matched to a gene: 6.

This clonotype was seen more than once but under ten times. The genes are TRBV3-1 and TRBJ2-1, with 15 positions matching TRBD2. The CDR3 is made up of 17 amino acids. Germline CDR1 is LGHDT and CDR2 is YNNKEL (reference sequence). J gave up 13 bases and V 6 bases, and 16 bases lay outside the gene matches. Here the CDR3 DNA reads TGTGCCAGCAGTTCTCTTTCAGGACTAGCGGGAGGGGCCCCCCAGTTCTTC. Protein product: CASSSLSGLAGGAPQFF.

This clonotype was seen more than once but under ten times. The chain uses TRBV12-3 or TRBV12-4 and TRBJ2-2, with D unresolved. The CDR3 is 15 residues long. V was cut by 1 base and J by 2 bases, with 8 bases left in between. DNA for the CDR3: TGTGCCAGCAGTTTAGGGGTCCTTAACACCGGGGAGCTGTTTTTT. Its translation is CASSLGVLNTGELFF.

The table lists this clonotype with a few counts. The chain is built from TRBV18 and TRBJ2-2, with D unclear. The V gene's germline CDR1 is KGHSH and CDR2 LQKENI. The CDR3 runs 16 residues. The V end was cut by 6 bases, the J end by 5 bases, with 19 bases between. The CDR3 loop reads CASSPSAPLRTGELFF. CDR3 DNA sequence: TGTGCCAGCTCTCCCTCAGCTCCCCTCAGGACCGGGGAGCTGTTTTTT.

This clonotype appeared many times. The rearrangement joins TRBV11-3 to TRBJ2-7; TRBD1 might be the D (6 bases). V was pared by 8 bases and J by 5 bases, with 16 bases between. The V gene's germline CDR1 is SGHNT and CDR2 YENEEA. The CDR3 runs to 13 residues. The CDR3 reads CASQRQGKDEQYF. CDR3 nucleotide sequence: TGTGCCAGCCAAAGGCAGGGGAAGGACGAGCAGTACTTC.

A few counts support this clonotype. The chain has TRBV7-2 and TRBJ2-7; D not resolved. The CDR3 contains 15 residues. V shed 4 bases and J shed 2 bases, with 15 bases lying between them. Germline-derived CDR1 and CDR2 are SGHTA and FQGNSA. CDR3 coding DNA: TGTGCCAGCAGCTCATCAAGGCAGGAGACCTACGAGCAGTACTTC. Translated: CASSSSRQETYEQYF.

This chain uses TRBV5-1 with TRBJ2-1, with D possibly matching TRBD1 (5 bases). Deletions cut 4 bases from V and 4 bases from J, with 18 bases between. The CDR3 spans 16 residues. The germline V gene has CDR1 SGHRS and CDR2 YFSETQ. The DNA of the CDR3 is TGCGCCAGCAGCCAGGGTGAAAGGGCCGCTTACAATGAGCAGTTCTTC. Translation: CASSQGERAAYNEQFF.

In nucleotides, the CDR3 is TGTGCCAGCAGCAGAACCATTAGCAATCAGCCCCAGCATTTT. This codes for CASSRTISNQPQHF. This chain uses TRBV6-1 with TRBJ1-5; no firm D call. Trimming cost V 6 bases and J 0 bases, with 9 bases left between them. The CDR3 contains 14 residues. Per the germline V gene, CDR1 is MNHNS and CDR2 is SASEGT.

This clonotype was detected only a few times. V and J are TRBV3-1 and TRBJ1-1; a possible D gene is TRBD1 (5 bases). The length of the CDR3 is 18 residues. Trimming left V 1 base short and J 1 base short, with 19 bases between. CDR1 is LGHDT and CDR2 is YNNKEL in the germline V gene (reference sequence). This CDR3 reads CASSQGIRDRNPNTEAFF. The CDR3 nucleotides are TGTGCCAGCAGCCAAGGAATTAGAGACAGAAACCCGAACACTGAAGCTTTCTTT.

In this sample, this clonotype turned up a few times. V is TRBV4-2 and J is TRBJ2-7, with 8 bases that match TRBD2. J lost 3 bases, V lost 0 bases, and 10 bases had no gene match. Germline-derived CDR1 and CDR2 are LGHNA and YNFKEQ. CDR3 length equals 17 residues. CDR3 amino acids: CASSQDRLGAGVYEQYF. The CDR3 DNA sequence: TGTGCCAGCAGCCAAGATAGACTGGGAGCGGGGGTCTACGAGCAGTACTTC.

This sequence joins TRBV3-1 and TRBJ2-7, with 9 bases that match TRBD2. This CDR3 has 18 residues. Trimming took 1 base from V and 0 from J; bases not matched to a gene: 10. Germline CDR1 reads LGHDT; CDR2 reads YNNKEL (reference sequence). CDR3 DNA sequence: TGTGCCAGCAGCCAAGTGTTTAGCGGGAGATCAAGCTCCTACGAGCAGTACTTC. The encoded protein is CASSQVFSGRSSSYEQYF.

The CDR3 region has the DNA TGCAGTGCTGTTCTCGCCGGGGCCTACGAGCAGTACTTC. It codes for CSAVLAGAYEQYF. The chain employs TRBV20-1 and TRBJ2-7; a possible D gene is TRBD2 (5 bases). CDR3 size: 13 residues. Trimming removed 5 bases at V and 2 bases at J, with 13 bases between. Germline-derived CDR1 and CDR2 are DFQATT and SNEGSKA (reference sequence).

This clonotype was counted only a few times. The chain links TRBV5-4 to TRBJ2-3, with 7 nucleotides matching TRBD1. Trimming took 0 bases from V and 4 from J; bases not matched to a gene: 5. Germline-derived CDR1 and CDR2 are SGHNT and YYREEE (reference sequence). The CDR3 covers 15 residues. The chain's CDR3 is CASSLAYRGSDTQYF. As DNA, the CDR3 is TGTGCCAGCAGCTTGGCCTACAGGGGTTCAGATACGCAGTATTTT.